The 10 T cell receptor beta chains below were found in one sample sequenced in a study of blood T cell repertoires in COVID-19. TCRdb's copy holds only in-frame clones and misses some; the assay was immunoSEQ multiplex PCR. The repertoire holds about 150,000 clones, 85% to 90% seen once, with about 15% in the top ten. The sequenced sample was peripheral blood. These TCRs come from a woman between 40 and 50 years old with acute or convalescent COVID-19.

In its sample, this clone ranks as medium-sized (0.01 to 0.1%). The chain links TRBV5-1 to TRBJ2-2, with a tentative D call TRBD1 (6 bases). From germline, CDR1 is SGHRS and CDR2 YFSETQ. The germline V and J ends were trimmed by 1 base and 4 bases, with 20 bases remaining between them. The CDR3 contains 18 residues. CDR3 bases: TGCGCCAGCAGCTTGTTTGTGCTCCCGGACAGTTTCACCGGGGAGCTGTTTTTT. Residues: CASSLFVLPDSFTGELFF.

This rearrangement joins TRBV10-3 to TRBJ2-5, with TRBD2 matching 10 bases. V shed 6 bases and J 2 bases; nucleotides not matched to a gene: 3. CDR1 is ENHRY and CDR2 is SYGVKD in the germline V gene. The CDR3 is made up of 14 amino acids. CDR3 in DNA: TGTGCCATCAGGGAAGCGGGAGGGCAAGAGACCCAGTACTTC. Translating it yields CAIREAGGQETQYF.

This chain uses TRBV2 with TRBJ1-6; weak D call: TRBD1 (5 bases). The CDR3 totals 15 residues. Germline V CDR1 and CDR2: SNHLY, FYNNEI. V was trimmed by 3 bases and J by 8 bases, leaving 14 bases between them. CDR3 nucleotides: TGTGCCAGCAGTGAGGAGCAGGGCCGGCATTCACCCCTCCACTTT. Translation: CASSEEQGRHSPLHF. The variable domain in full, with the rest retrieved from reference TRBV2 and TRBJ1-6, is EPEVTQTPSHQVTQMGQEVILRCVPISNHLYFYWYRQILGQKVEFLVSFYNNEISEKSEIFDDQFSVERPDGSNFTLKIRSTKLEDSAMYFCASSEEQGRHSPLHFGNGTRLTVT.

This chain links TRBV28 with TRBJ2-2, with D possibly being TRBD2 (6 bases). CDR1 MDHEN and CDR2 SYDVKM come from the germline V gene. CDR3 length: 16 amino acids. V dropped 6 bases and J dropped 0 bases, with 14 bases sitting between them. The CDR3 protein is CASSPPSEANTGELFF. CDR3 in DNA: TGTGCCAGCAGCCCCCCTAGCGAAGCGAACACCGGGGAGCTGTTTTTT.

The chain uses TRBV11-3 and TRBJ1-2, with 11 bases lining up with TRBD1. The CDR3 runs to 18 residues. CDR1 and CDR2 from the germline V gene are SGHNT and YENEEA. The V segment lost 0 bases and the J segment 6 bases; nucleotides outside the gene matches: 12. The CDR3, as DNA: TGTGCCAGCAGCTTAGACTCTCGACCGGGGACAGGGGGGGATGGCTACACCTTC. As protein: CASSLDSRPGTGGDGYTF.

This chain uses TRBV2 with TRBJ1-1; 7 positions match TRBD1. With 6 bases clipped from V and 4 bases from J, the junction kept 5 bases outside the gene matches. Germline values: CDR1 SNHLY, CDR2 FYNNEI. The CDR3 is made up of 13 amino acids. The CDR3 spells CASSYRGSTEAFF. Written as DNA, the CDR3 is TGTGCCAGCAGCTACAGGGGTAGCACTGAAGCTTTCTTT.

The chain is built from TRBV10-3 and TRBJ2-3; 7 bases match TRBD1. This CDR3 is built from 14 residues. Unmatched junction bases numbered 5, after V lost 6 bases and J lost 2 bases. Germline V gene sequence: CDR1 ENHRY, CDR2 SYGVKD. Here the CDR3 reads CAISPTGPTDTQYF. The CDR3 DNA is TGTGCCATCAGCCCGACAGGGCCCACAGATACGCAGTATTTT.

This chain joins TRBV30 and TRBJ2-5; tentative D call: TRBD2 (5 bases). Trimming stripped 2 bases from V and 4 bases from J, with 14 bases between. Germline assignment: CDR1 GTSNPN and CDR2 SVGIG (reference sequence). The CDR3 covers 14 residues. CDR3 residues: CAWSLRTRVETQYF. The CDR3 coding sequence is TGTGCCTGGAGTCTCCGGACGAGGGTAGAGACCCAGTACTTC.

This chain joins TRBV11-3 and TRBJ2-1; 9 positions agree with TRBD1. The length of the CDR3 is 15 residues. Germline CDR1 is SGHNT and CDR2 is YENEEA. V gave up 5 bases and J gave up 7 bases; unmatched junction bases: 9. This CDR3 reads CASSRTGTGNNEQFF. Here the CDR3 DNA reads TGTGCCAGCAGCCGGACCGGGACAGGGAATAATGAGCAGTTCTTC.

The V and J genes are TRBV20-1 and TRBJ1-1; no firm D call. With 3 bases removed from V and 8 bases from J, the gap between germline ends came to 13 bases. Germline V gives CDR1 DFQATT, CDR2 SNEGSKA (reference sequence). The CDR3 is made up of 12 amino acids. The CDR3 reads CSASIPEAEAFF. Here the CDR3 DNA reads TGCAGTGCTAGTATACCGGAGGCCGAAGCTTTCTTT.